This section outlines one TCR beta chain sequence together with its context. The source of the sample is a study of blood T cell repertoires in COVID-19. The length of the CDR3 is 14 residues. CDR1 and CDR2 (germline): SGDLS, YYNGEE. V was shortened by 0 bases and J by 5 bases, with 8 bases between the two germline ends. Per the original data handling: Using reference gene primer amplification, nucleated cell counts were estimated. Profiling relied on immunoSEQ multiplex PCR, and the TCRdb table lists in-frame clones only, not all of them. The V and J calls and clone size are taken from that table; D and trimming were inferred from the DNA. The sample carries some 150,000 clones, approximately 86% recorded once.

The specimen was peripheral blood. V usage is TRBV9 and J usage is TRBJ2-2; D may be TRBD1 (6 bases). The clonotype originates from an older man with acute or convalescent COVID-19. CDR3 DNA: TGTGCCAGCAGCGTAGATACAGGGACCGGGGAGCTGTTTTTT. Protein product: CASSVDTGTGELFF. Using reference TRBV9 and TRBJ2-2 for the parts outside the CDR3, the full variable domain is DSGVTQTPKHLITATGQRVTLRCSPRSGDLSVYWYQQSLDQGLQFLIQYYNGEERAKGNILERFSAQQFPDLHSELNLSSLELGDSALYFCASSVDTGTGELFFGEGSRLTVL.